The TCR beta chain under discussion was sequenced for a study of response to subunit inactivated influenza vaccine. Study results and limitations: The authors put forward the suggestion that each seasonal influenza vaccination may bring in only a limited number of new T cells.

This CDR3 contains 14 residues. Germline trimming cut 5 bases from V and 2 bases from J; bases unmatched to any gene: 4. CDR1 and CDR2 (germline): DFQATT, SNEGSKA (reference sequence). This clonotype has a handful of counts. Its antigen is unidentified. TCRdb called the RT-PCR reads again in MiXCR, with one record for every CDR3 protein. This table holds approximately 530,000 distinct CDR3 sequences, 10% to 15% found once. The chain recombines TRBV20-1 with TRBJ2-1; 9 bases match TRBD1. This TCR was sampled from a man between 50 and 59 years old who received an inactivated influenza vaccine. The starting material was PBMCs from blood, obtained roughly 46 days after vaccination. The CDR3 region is CSAPGDRAYNEQFF. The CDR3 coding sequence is TGCAGTGCTCCGGGGGACAGGGCCTACAATGAGCAGTTCTTC.